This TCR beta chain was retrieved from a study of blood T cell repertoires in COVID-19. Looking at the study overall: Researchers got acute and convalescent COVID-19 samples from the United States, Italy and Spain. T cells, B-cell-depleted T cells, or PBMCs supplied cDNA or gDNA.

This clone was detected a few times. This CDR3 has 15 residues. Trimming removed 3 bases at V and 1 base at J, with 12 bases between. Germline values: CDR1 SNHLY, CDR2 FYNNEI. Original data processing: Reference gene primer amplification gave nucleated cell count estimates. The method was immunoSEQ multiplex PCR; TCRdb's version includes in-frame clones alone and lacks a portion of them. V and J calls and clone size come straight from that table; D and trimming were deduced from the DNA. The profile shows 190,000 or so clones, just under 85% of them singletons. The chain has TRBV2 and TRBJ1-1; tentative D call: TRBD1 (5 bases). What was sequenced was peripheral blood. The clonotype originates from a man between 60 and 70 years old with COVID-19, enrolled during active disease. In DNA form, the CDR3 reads TGTGCCAGCAGTGAGTCAGGGATCGCGAACACTGAAGCTTTCTTT. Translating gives CASSESGIANTEAFF.